This T cell receptor beta chain was sequenced during a study of CD8 T cells in Susac syndrome (dated by TCRdb to about 2019). For the wider study: Whether CD8+ T cell activation and differentiation in Susac syndrome was antigen driven was tested using repertoire sequencing.

To note about this clonotype: Its recognized antigen is unknown. Base qualities are not provided; no much larger clone lies one nucleotide away.

The paper's findings and limits, for the study overall: The number of individuals in the TCR sequencing and HLA analysis was acknowledged as relatively small.

RNA was extracted using the RNeasy kit, and about 0.45 to 1 ug of the RNA was reverse transcribed with random hexamers. TCR beta CDR3 regions were amplified with the immunoSEQ multiplex PCR assay covering 54 Vbeta and 13 Jbeta segments. Bias from PCR amplification was corrected by using a synthetic template baseline for primer optimization and for computational correction. Per the source publication's procedure: Reads were assigned to V, D and J genes according to IMGT and analyzed in immunoSEQ Analyzer, with only productive sequences retained. Clonality was computed as one minus Shannon entropy normalized by log2 of the number of productive unique sequences. For each patient and control, public and private clones were evaluated among the 100 most prevalent clones. A clone was defined as Susac-specific if it was absent from the healthy and MS cohorts, from roughly 1,000 published viral clones and from other ImmuneACCESS disease sequences. TCRdb cleaned the public reads at Q25 with fastp, built clones with MiXCR and kept in-frame beta chains. Rows merge per CDR3 protein into single entries with the most common DNA and genes. V and J calls and clone size were set by TCRdb, not the authors. In this sample the table shows 180,000 or so distinct CDR3 sequences, 90% to 95% of which occur a single time. 0.093% of the sample belongs to the ten largest clones.

Peripheral blood CD8+ and CD4+ T cells from healthy donors, Susac syndrome patients and multiple sclerosis patients were profiled by high-throughput TCR beta sequencing. Multiple sclerosis controls were treatment-naive patients with stable or active relapsing-remitting disease fulfilling revised McDonald criteria. Bulk CD8+ and CD4+ T cells were purified magnetically by negative isolation, whereas CD8+ TEMRA cells were enriched by FACS. Blood was collected in EDTA tubes and processed within 24 hours, with PBMCs isolated through density gradient centrifugation. PBMCs intended for TCR sequencing were cryopreserved in liquid nitrogen and thawed later in a water bath at 37 degrees C. The sorted or isolated CD4+, CD8+ and CD8+ TEMRA cells had a purity of 90% or higher. Sample: CD4+ T cells from PBMCs. This TCR came from a human donor with multiple sclerosis.

CDR3 region: CASSLGLNQETQYF. The nucleotide sequence reads TGTGCCAGCAGCTTGGGACTCAACCAAGAGACCCAGTACTTC. Recombination linked TRBV5-4 to TRBJ2-5; the D gene lacks a confident call. Counted from cysteine to phenylalanine, this CDR3 has 14 amino acids. Kept here is only the CDR3 DNA, which spans 42 bases and is read in frame from base 1. V and J lose 0 bases and 0 bases, and a span of 6 bases separates them. From a lookup of the germline V gene (reference sequence), CDR1 and CDR2 are SGHNT and YYREEE. Reference TRBV5-4 and TRBJ2-5 genes cover what lies past the CDR3, so the full variable domain is ETGVTQSPTHLIKTRGQQVTLRCSSQSGHNTVSWYQQALGQGPQFIFQYYREEENGRGNFPPRFSGLQFPNYSSELNVNALELDDSALYLCASSLGLNQETQYFGPGTRLLVL.